Following are 7 T cell receptor beta chains from one sample sequenced in a study of T cell responses to AZD1222 COVID-19 vaccine (TCRdb year 2021). To prepare the library, the immunoSEQ multiplex PCR assay was applied. TCRdb took this table from immuneACCESS and kept in-frame rearrangements with V and J called. Such tables lack part of the clones; where checked against another copy, unresolved V genes explain under half of the gap, and the rest is unexplained. The sample records under 150,000 clones, approximately 88% of which are singletons. Jointly, the top ten make up approximately 6.9% of the sample. Per the publication, the time point label means: about 28 days (+/-7) after the second vaccine dose. This specimen was peripheral blood, taken 28 days after the second AZD1222 dose. All receptors come from an adult who received the AZD1222 COVID-19 vaccine.

The V and J genes are TRBV11-2 and TRBJ1-1; D is unresolved. Germline V gene sequence: CDR1 SGHAT, CDR2 FQNNGV. The V gene lost 1 base and the J gene lost 5 bases, with 8 bases spanning the gap. CDR3 size: 13 residues. The chain's CDR3 is CASSLVPGTEAFF. As DNA, the CDR3 is TGTGCCAGCAGCTTAGTGCCCGGGACTGAAGCTTTCTTT.

J is TRBJ1-6 and V is TRBV21-1. TRBV21-1 is deemed a pseudogene. This CDR3 contains 14 residues. DNA for the CDR3: TGTGCCAGCAGCAATCCCTTGGGAGGTTCACCCCTCCACTTT. Encoded protein: CASSNPLGGSPLHF.

This chain connects TRBV11-3 to TRBJ2-2, with D perhaps matching TRBD1 or TRBD2 (5 bases each). The V end lost 5 bases, the J end lost 1 base, and 14 bases lay between the germline ends. CDR1 is SGHNT and CDR2 is YENEEA in the germline V gene. This CDR3 has 16 amino acids. The CDR3 DNA reads TGTGCCAGCAGCCCACGGGGCACAGGGAACACCGGGGAGCTGTTTTTT. Protein product: CASSPRGTGNTGELFF.

V is TRBV6-5 and J is TRBJ2-5; possibly TRBD2 for D (6 bases). V dropped 0 bases and J dropped 2 bases, with 10 bases sitting between them. The CDR3 consists of 15 residues. Germline V gene lookup returns CDR1 MNHEY and CDR2 SVGAGI. This chain's CDR3 is CASSYSTSGQETQYF. The CDR3, as DNA: TGTGCCAGCAGTTACTCGACCAGCGGGCAAGAGACCCAGTACTTC.

The rearrangement links TRBV2 to TRBJ2-5; D is tentatively TRBD1 or TRBD2 (6 bases each). Germline loops: CDR1 SNHLY, CDR2 FYNNEI. The germline V and J ends were trimmed by 7 bases and 2 bases, with 14 bases remaining between them. This CDR3 has 14 amino acids. CDR3 in DNA: TGTGCCAGCACCAGTGGGGGGCGGCAAGAGACCCAGTACTTC. Protein sequence: CASTSGGRQETQYF. Using reference TRBV2 and TRBJ2-5 for the parts outside the CDR3, the full variable domain is EPEVTQTPSHQVTQMGQEVILRCVPISNHLYFYWYRQILGQKVEFLVSFYNNEISEKSEIFDDQFSVERPDGSNFTLKIRSTKLEDSAMYFCASTSGGRQETQYFGPGTRLLVL.

This clone appeared once. The chain uses TRBV4-1 and TRBJ2-7; D gene unclear. Germline-derived CDR1 and CDR2 are MGHRA and YSYEKL. The CDR3 is made up of 16 amino acids. The V and J ends lost 0 bases and 2 bases respectively, with 14 bases between them. CDR3 region: CASSQDGNVGTYEQYF. DNA for the CDR3: TGCGCCAGCAGCCAAGATGGGAACGTAGGTACCTACGAGCAGTACTTC.

This chain links TRBV18 with TRBJ1-4, with D uncertain. The CDR3 has 16 residues. The V end was cut by 3 bases, the J end by 0 bases, with 11 bases between. Germline V gene lookup returns CDR1 KGHSH and CDR2 LQKENI. For the CDR3, the DNA is TGTGCCAGCTCACCGGGCCAACCGGCAACTAATGAAAAACTGTTTTTT. Translation: CASSPGQPATNEKLFF.